These 18 T cell receptor beta chains were all obtained from the same sample, sequenced in a study of blood T cells in healthy people across ages. PCR was performed a second time for about 6 to 12 cycles using a sample-barcoded 5' primer and a J-beta primer mix. TCRdb fed the 5' RACE reads into MiXCR, producing one record per CDR3 protein. This table has 600,000 to 1,000,000 distinct CDR3 sequences, around a quarter appearing once. The sample also formed part of further work on T cells of mothers and their children.

The sample consisted of blood. These receptors were taken from a boy between 10 and 17 years old in good health.

This clonotype showed up just a few times. The rearrangement links TRBV28 to TRBJ2-5, with 7 bases aligning to TRBD2. The J call could be wrong; TRBJ2-1 is a better fit for the DNA end. CDR1 is MDHEN, CDR2 SYDVKM, per germline. The CDR3 sequence is 14 residues long. The CDR3 reads CASSRREGYNEQFF. The CDR3, as DNA: TGTGCCAGCAGTCGTAGGGAGGGATACAATGAGCAGTTCTTC.

V gene TRBV2 combines with J gene TRBJ2-5, with a possible D match to TRBD2 (6 bases). The DNA end is more similar to TRBJ2-7, so the J call may be wrong. The CDR3 runs 14 residues. The germline V gene encodes CDR1 SNHLY and CDR2 FYNNEI. The DNA of the CDR3 is TGTGCCAGCACGTGGCTAGCGAGCTCCTACGAGCAGTACTTC. It translates to CASTWLASSYEQYF.

The CDR3 DNA follows: TGCGCCAGCAGCCTCACGGCCGGGGGGGAGGGTCCAGATACGCAGTATTTT. It specifies CASSLTAGGEGPDTQYF. V gene TRBV4-3 combines with J gene TRBJ2-3, with 8 bases matching TRBD2. Trimming removed 4 bases from V and 4 bases from J; junction bases left unmatched: 13. Germline lookup yields CDR1 LGHNA and CDR2 YSLEER. The CDR3 has 17 amino acids.

This clonotype was seen a handful of times. The rearrangement links TRBV29-1 to TRBJ1-5; 8 bases line up with TRBD1. V gave up 6 bases and J gave up 0 bases; unmatched junction bases: 13. The CDR3 covers 17 residues. The germline CDR1 and CDR2 sequences are SQVTM and ANQGSEA. The CDR3 loop is CSVANGTGDFSNQPQHF. In DNA, the CDR3 is TGCAGCGTCGCGAACGGGACAGGAGACTTTAGCAATCAGCCCCAGCATTTT. The complete variable domain, with remaining parts taken from reference TRBV29-1 and TRBJ1-5, reads SAVISQKPSRDICQRGTSLTIQCQVDSQVTMMFWYRQQPGQSLTLIATANQGSEATYESGFVIDKFPISRPNLTFSTLTVSNMSPEDSSIYLCSVANGTGDFSNQPQHFGDGTRLSIL.

This clonotype has more than one count but fewer than ten. The chain has TRBV5-1 and TRBJ2-5; D is unresolved. This CDR3 contains 14 residues. Per germline, CDR1 SGHRS and CDR2 YFSETQ. V was shortened by 1 base and J by 2 bases, with 9 bases between the two germline ends. The CDR3 reads CASSLIPEQETQYF. Here the CDR3 DNA reads TGCGCCAGCAGCTTGATCCCGGAACAAGAGACCCAGTACTTC.

The chain couples TRBV6-2 or TRBV6-3 to TRBJ1-5, with 7 bases that match TRBD1. Trimming removed 7 bases from V and 7 bases from J; junction bases left unmatched: 10. Germline loops: CDR1 MNHEY, CDR2 SVGEGT. The CDR3 extends over 14 amino acids. CDR3 residues: CASNLMGDSQPQHF. The CDR3, as DNA: TGTGCCAGCAATCTAATGGGGGACAGCCAGCCCCAGCATTTT.

This clonotype has a handful of counts. V and J are TRBV20-1 and TRBJ2-5, with a weak D call TRBD1 (6 bases). The end of the DNA aligns better with TRBJ2-7, so the J call may be wrong. CDR1 is DFQATT, CDR2 SNEGSKA, per germline (reference sequence). This CDR3 region has 13 residues. The CDR3 here is CSASVGAHYEQYF. CDR3 nucleotides: TGCAGTGCTTCGGTGGGGGCCCACTACGAGCAGTACTTC.

Points on this clonotype: Sequence at one end of the junction differs from germline and may be a read error. This chain uses TRBV4-3 with TRBJ2-3, with 10 bases lining up with TRBD2. CDR1 is LGHNA, CDR2 YSLEER, per germline. The CDR3 extends over 16 amino acids. CDR3 loop: CAGSQGTSGVADTQYF. As DNA, the CDR3 is TGCGCCGGCAGCCAAGGAACTAGCGGGGTAGCAGATACGCAGTATTTT.

This clonotype was observed a few times. The chain has TRBV6-7 and TRBJ1-2; D gene unclear. TRBV6-7 counts as an open reading frame of uncertain function. Trimming stripped 3 bases from V and 2 bases from J, with 13 bases between. There are 15 residues in the CDR3. The CDR3 region has the DNA TGTGCCAGCAGTTATTTTGGCAGACGGAACTATGGCTACACCTTC. It yields the protein CASSYFGRRNYGYTF.

This clonotype was counted a few times. The V gene is TRBV28, the J gene TRBJ1-2; 11 nucleotides agree with TRBD1. CDR3 length: 15 amino acids. Germline V gene lookup returns CDR1 MDHEN and CDR2 SYDVKM. J gave up 5 bases and V 3 bases, and 5 bases lay outside the gene matches. CDR3 in amino acids: CASSFWTGGGYGYTF. In DNA, the CDR3 is TGTGCCAGCAGTTTCTGGACAGGGGGCGGGTATGGCTACACCTTC.

This clonotype turned up a few times. J is TRBJ2-1 and V is TRBV4-3; the match to TRBD2 covers 10 bases. The V gene end was trimmed by 1 base and the J gene end by 4 bases; junction bases not matched to a gene: 7. This CDR3 comprises 17 residues. Germline CDR1 LGHNA, CDR2 YSLEER. The CDR3 sequence is CASSQASSGRDYNEQFF. The CDR3 DNA is TGCGCCAGCAGCCAAGCTTCTAGCGGGAGAGATTACAATGAGCAGTTCTTC.

The chain carries TRBV4-3 and TRBJ2-7; weak D call: TRBD2 (7 bases). This CDR3 is 16 amino acids long. V was clipped by 0 bases and J by 2 bases, with 14 bases between them. Germline CDR1 and CDR2: LGHNA and YSLEER. CDR3 region: CASSQDLGGGAYEQYF. The CDR3, as DNA: TGCGCCAGCAGCCAAGATTTGGGCGGGGGCGCCTACGAGCAGTACTTC.

V is TRBV5-1 and J is TRBJ1-2; D is undetermined. V was pared by 0 bases and J by 8 bases, with 8 bases between. The CDR3 sequence is 12 residues long. The germline V gene encodes CDR1 SGHRS and CDR2 YFSETQ. The CDR3 sequence is CASSLVGVGYTF. As DNA, the CDR3 is TGCGCCAGCAGCTTGGTAGGAGTGGGCTACACCTTC.

The genes are TRBV30 and TRBJ1-4, with D maybe TRBD1 (5 bases). Germline loops: CDR1 GTSNPN, CDR2 SVGIG (reference sequence). V was cut by 0 bases and J by 11 bases, with 13 bases left in between. The CDR3 has 13 residues. Written as DNA, the CDR3 is TGTGCCTGGAGTGTACGGTTGGGGGATAAACTGTTTTTT. Translation gives CAWSVRLGDKLFF.

This clonotype showed up just a few times. The chain carries TRBV4-1 and TRBJ1-3; D not resolved. The CDR3 length is 18 residues. Germline values: CDR1 MGHRA, CDR2 YSYEKL. V was pared by 2 bases and J by 0 bases, with 17 bases between. As DNA, the CDR3 is TGCGCCAGCAGCCAATTACCTCTAGACCAACCCTCTGGAAACACCATATATTTT. It encodes CASSQLPLDQPSGNTIYF.

This chain connects TRBV7-2 to TRBJ2-3; 12 nucleotides match TRBD2. The CDR3 is 15 residues long. After removal of 4 bases from V and 5 bases from J, the junction contained 4 bases not matched to a gene. CDR1 and CDR2 (germline): SGHTA, FQGNSA. CDR3 coding DNA: TGTGCCAGCAGCTCGACTAGCGGGAGTGGAGATACGCAGTATTTT. It specifies CASSSTSGSGDTQYF.

The genes are TRBV15 and TRBJ2-3; maybe TRBD1 (6 bases). CDR3 size: 14 residues. V lost 3 bases, J lost 5 bases, and 12 bases lay in between. Germline V gives CDR1 LNHNV, CDR2 YYDKDF (reference sequence). The CDR3 DNA sequence: TGTGCCACCAGCAGGCTTCAGGGGTTAGATACGCAGTATTTT. It translates to CATSRLQGLDTQYF.

The rearrangement uses TRBV4-1 and TRBJ2-1; 9 bases are a match to TRBD2. The V gene end was trimmed by 5 bases and the J gene end by 2 bases; junction bases not matched to a gene: 10. The germline V gene has CDR1 MGHRA and CDR2 YSYEKL. This CDR3 spans 17 amino acids. The CDR3 here is CASSVRRASGAYNEQFF. The CDR3 nucleotides are TGCGCCAGCAGCGTCCGGAGGGCTAGCGGGGCCTACAATGAGCAGTTCTTC.